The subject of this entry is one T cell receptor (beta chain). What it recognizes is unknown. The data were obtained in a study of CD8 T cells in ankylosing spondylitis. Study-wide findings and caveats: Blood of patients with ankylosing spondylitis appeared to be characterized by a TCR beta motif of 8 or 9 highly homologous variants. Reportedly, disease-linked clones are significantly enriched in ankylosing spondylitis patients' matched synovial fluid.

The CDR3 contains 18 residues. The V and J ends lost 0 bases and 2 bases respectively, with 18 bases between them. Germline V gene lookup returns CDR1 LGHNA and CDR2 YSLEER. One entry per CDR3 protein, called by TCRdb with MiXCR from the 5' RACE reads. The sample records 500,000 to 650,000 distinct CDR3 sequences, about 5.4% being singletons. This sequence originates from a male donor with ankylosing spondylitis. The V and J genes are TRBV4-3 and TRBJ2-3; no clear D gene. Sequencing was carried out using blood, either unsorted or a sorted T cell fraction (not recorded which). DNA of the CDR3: TGCGCCAGCAGCCAAGATTCCAGCTGGGAACGGTACACAGATACGCAGTATTTT. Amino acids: CASSQDSSWERYTDTQYF.